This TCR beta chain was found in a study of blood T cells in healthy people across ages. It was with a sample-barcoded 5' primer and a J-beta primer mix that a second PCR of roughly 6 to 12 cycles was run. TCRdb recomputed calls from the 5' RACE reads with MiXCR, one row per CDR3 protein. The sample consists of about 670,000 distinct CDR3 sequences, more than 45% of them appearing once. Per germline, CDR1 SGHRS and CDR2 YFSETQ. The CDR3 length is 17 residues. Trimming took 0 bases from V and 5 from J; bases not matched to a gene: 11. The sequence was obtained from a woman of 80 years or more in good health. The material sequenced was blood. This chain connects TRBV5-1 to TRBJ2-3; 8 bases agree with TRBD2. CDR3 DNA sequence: TGCGCCAGCAGCTTGGACTTAGCGAGCGGGAGTGGAGATACGCAGTATTTT. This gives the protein CASSLDLASGSGDTQYF.